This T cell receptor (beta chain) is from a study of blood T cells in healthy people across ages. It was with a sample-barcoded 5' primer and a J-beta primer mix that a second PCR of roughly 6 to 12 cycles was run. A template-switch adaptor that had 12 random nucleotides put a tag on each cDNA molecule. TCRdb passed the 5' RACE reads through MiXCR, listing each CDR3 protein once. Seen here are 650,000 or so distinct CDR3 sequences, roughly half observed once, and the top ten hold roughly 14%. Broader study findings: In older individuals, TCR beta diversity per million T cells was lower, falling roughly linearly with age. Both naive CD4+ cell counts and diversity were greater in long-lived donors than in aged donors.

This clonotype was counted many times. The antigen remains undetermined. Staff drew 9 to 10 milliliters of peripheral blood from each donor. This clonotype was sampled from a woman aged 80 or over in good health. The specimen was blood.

Here the CDR3 DNA reads TGTGCCAGCAGCCAAGGCAGTCAGGGGAGCACTGAAGCTTTCTTT. Its protein product is CASSQGSQGSTEAFF. The chain is built from TRBV4-2 and TRBJ1-1, with D tentatively TRBD1 (6 bases). Germline CDR1 reads LGHNA; CDR2 reads YNFKEQ. The CDR3 runs 15 residues. V dropped 1 base and J dropped 4 bases, with 13 bases sitting between them.